This TCR beta chain is from a study of cytotoxic CD8 clonotypes in ibrutinib-treated CLL. The intended depth for sequencing was 1 in 200,000 to 1 in 1 million T cells. The protocol was immunoSEQ multiplex PCR, while the TCRdb copy is restricted to in-frame clones and leaves out a portion. The sample consists of fewer than 100,000 clones, around 84% of them appearing once. CDR3 size: 12 residues. V was trimmed by 0 bases and J by 7 bases, leaving 7 bases between them. CDR1 and CDR2 (germline): SGHRS, YFSETQ. Study-wide results and limits: Starting clonality was above that of age-matched healthy donors and tracked circulating CD8+ T-cell counts. At progression, clonality fell back toward baseline after rising at ibrutinib response.

For this clone: Its specificity is not known.

V and J are TRBV5-1 and TRBJ1-2; no clear D. This sequence originates from a human donor with chronic lymphocytic leukemia. The sequenced sample was PBMCs, obtained before ibrutinib treatment. The chain's CDR3 is CASSLEAAGYTF. The DNA for the CDR3 is TGCGCCAGCAGCTTGGAGGCAGCTGGCTACACCTTC.